These 11 T cell receptor beta chains came from one sample sequenced in a study of somatic mutations in cytotoxic T cells in rheumatoid arthritis. Generated by immunoSEQ multiplex PCR, the TCRdb table keeps only in-frame clones and is missing some. The data show some 40,000 clones, 70% to 85% seen once. The sample taken for sequencing was CD8+ T cells sorted from blood. The origin of the receptors is a man aged 35 to 55 in good health.

This clone was detected only a few times. This chain links TRBV27 with TRBJ2-7; D is perhaps TRBD2 (6 bases). The germline V gene encodes CDR1 MNHEY and CDR2 SMNVEV (reference sequence). The V and J ends lost 3 bases and 3 bases respectively, with 9 bases between them. The CDR3 is 13 residues long. CDR3 DNA: TGTGCCAGCAGTTTCGGGGGTCACTACGAGCAGTACTTC. Encoded protein: CASSFGGHYEQYF.

This sequence joins TRBV7-9 and TRBJ2-7; D may be TRBD2 (5 bases). The CDR3 is 13 residues long. Trimming cost V 5 bases and J 4 bases, with 12 bases left between them. Looked up from germline, CDR1 is SEHNR and CDR2 is FQNEAQ (reference sequence). The CDR3 region is CASSTGGGYEQYF. In nucleotides, the CDR3 is TGTGCCAGCAGCACCGGTGGAGGTTACGAGCAGTACTTC.

This chain connects TRBV12-1 to TRBJ2-5; the D segment call TRBD2 is taken from the table without a DNA check. TRBV12-1 counts as a pseudogene. The CDR3 is made up of 15 amino acids. CDR3 bases: TGTGCCAGCGGCAAAGAGGGACTAGCAAAAGAGACCCAGTACTTC. Residues: CASGKEGLAKETQYF.

The CDR3, as DNA: TGTGCCTGGGACAGGGAATACGAGCAGTACTTC. It is translated as CAWDREYEQYF. The J gene is TRBJ2-7, the V gene TRBV30; TRBD1 matches at 7 bases. Germline-derived CDR1 and CDR2 are GTSNPN and SVGIG (reference sequence). V was pared by 5 bases and J by 4 bases, with 2 bases of the junction left unmatched. This CDR3 contains 11 residues.

The chain employs TRBV5-1 and TRBJ2-7; 7 bases are shared with TRBD2. The CDR3 has 14 residues. After removal of 0 bases from V and 3 bases from J, the junction contained 3 bases not matched to a gene. Germline CDR1 reads SGHRS; CDR2 reads YFSETQ. CDR3 nucleotide sequence: TGCGCCAGCAGCTTGGCGGGAGGAGGCTACGAGCAGTACTTC. This sequence encodes CASSLAGGGYEQYF.

V and J are TRBV25-1 and TRBJ2-7, with unresolved D. CDR1 MGHDK and CDR2 SYGVNS come from the germline V gene. Between the trimmed V and J ends, which lost 3 bases and 0 bases, there was a span of 0 bases. The CDR3 spans 11 residues. The DNA of the CDR3 is TGTGCCAGCAGTGACTCCTACGAGCAGTACTTC. Protein product: CASSDSYEQYF.

This clone is a singleton in its sample. This rearrangement joins TRBV4-1 to TRBJ2-2, with TRBD1 matching over 8 bases. V dropped 2 bases and J dropped 6; count of bases not matched to a gene: 8. CDR1 MGHRA and CDR2 YSYEKL come from the germline V gene. The CDR3 runs 16 residues. Written as DNA, the CDR3 is TGCGCCAGCAGCCAATCCGGGGGACAGGTTTCCGGGGAGCTGTTTTTT. Its translation: CASSQSGGQVSGELFF.

The chain joins TRBV11-2 to TRBJ1-1, with D uncertain. Trimming shortened V by 1 base and J by 4 bases, and 13 bases separated the two germline ends. The CDR3 runs 15 residues. Germline CDR1 SGHAT, CDR2 FQNNGV. This CDR3 reads CASSLGEGVGTEAFF. As DNA, the CDR3 is TGTGCCAGCAGCTTAGGAGAAGGAGTTGGCACTGAAGCTTTCTTT.

This clone was observed a few times. This sequence joins TRBV30 and TRBJ2-7; D call uncertain. This CDR3 is built from 11 residues. Trimming removed 0 bases from V and 6 bases from J, with 6 bases in between. CDR1 is GTSNPN, CDR2 SVGIG, per germline (reference sequence). The CDR3 DNA is TGTGCCTGGAGTGTGACCGGCGAGCAGTACTTC. Translating it yields CAWSVTGEQYF.

V and J are TRBV25-1 and TRBJ2-3; D gene uncertain. Trimming took 1 base from V and 6 from J, leaving 2 bases between them. Looked up from germline, CDR1 is MGHDK and CDR2 is SYGVNS. This CDR3 spans 11 amino acids. The DNA for the CDR3 is TGTGCCAGCAGTGAATCTGATACGCAGTATTTT. As protein: CASSESDTQYF.

This sequence joins TRBV4-1 and TRBJ2-7, with TRBD2 matching over 10 bases. This CDR3 region has 15 residues. V lost 6 bases, J lost 4 bases, and 9 bases stayed unmatched. The germline V gene has CDR1 MGHRA and CDR2 YSYEKL. The CDR3, as DNA: TGCGCCAGCAGTCCTACAGCGACTAGCGGGTACGAGCAGTACTTC. Its translation: CASSPTATSGYEQYF.